One and the same sample provided the 8 T cell receptor beta chains below, sequenced in a study of T-cell memory formation after mild COVID-19. One entry per CDR3 protein results from TCRdb running MiXCR on the 5' RACE reads. Of just over 300,000 distinct CDR3 sequences in the sample, just under 20% were seen once. The sequenced sample consisted of PBMCs or a T cell subset sorted from them (not recorded which). These receptors came from a man aged 18 to 29 who had mild COVID-19 (a few samples of this study predate the infection). Cell type and time point are not known.

In its sample, this clonotype was seen a few times. V is TRBV12-3 or TRBV12-4 and J is TRBJ2-7; the match to TRBD1 covers 9 bases. Losses at the gene ends were 6 bases for V and 4 bases for J; bases not matched to a gene: 7. This CDR3 is 14 amino acids long. The DNA of the CDR3 is TGTGCCAGCAGACGACCGGGACAGGGTTACGAGCAGTACTTC. Protein product: CASRRPGQGYEQYF.

In this sample, this clonotype turned up many times. The V call is TRBV18, the J call TRBJ2-5; 12 nucleotides line up with TRBD2. The CDR3 sequence is 17 residues long. Germline lookup yields CDR1 KGHSH and CDR2 LQKENI. The junction had 10 bases not matched to a gene; V was cut back by 5 bases and J by 3 bases. DNA of the CDR3: TGTGCCAGCTCAAGGGGGACTAGCGGGTCCTCAGAAGAGACCCAGTACTTC. Translation gives CASSRGTSGSSEETQYF.

Many counts were recorded for this clonotype. This chain links TRBV7-2 with TRBJ1-5, with D possibly matching TRBD1 (6 bases). Per the germline V gene, CDR1 is SGHTA and CDR2 is FQGNSA. Trimming left V 5 bases short and J 11 bases short, with 16 bases between. The CDR3 is made up of 13 amino acids. CDR3 amino acids: CASSVRGDQAQHF. The CDR3 DNA sequence: TGTGCCAGCAGCGTAAGGGGGGATCAAGCCCAGCATTTT.

The chain uses TRBV6-5 and TRBJ2-3; no clear D gene. V lost 2 bases and J 0 bases, leaving 6 bases between the germline ends. This CDR3 contains 14 residues. Germline assignment: CDR1 MNHEY and CDR2 SVGAGI. The chain's CDR3 is CASSYLLSTDTQYF. CDR3 sequence (DNA): TGTGCCAGCAGTTACCTTCTGAGCACAGATACGCAGTATTTT.

This clonotype has only a few counts. The chain links TRBV7-2 to TRBJ2-3, with TRBD2 identical over 11 bases. V lost 4 bases to trimming and J lost 5 bases; unmatched junction nucleotides: 5. The CDR3 consists of 15 residues. Germline V gene lookup returns CDR1 SGHTA and CDR2 FQGNSA. DNA for the CDR3: TGTGCCAGCAGCTCAACTAGCGGGGGATTAGATACGCAGTATTTT. This sequence encodes CASSSTSGGLDTQYF.

In its sample, this clonotype was seen a few times. V usage is TRBV2 and J usage is TRBJ2-1, with 10 bases identical to TRBD2. The germline CDR1 and CDR2 sequences are SNHLY and FYNNEI. CDR3 length: 16 amino acids. After removal of 8 bases from V and 1 base from J, the junction contained 8 bases not matched to a gene. The CDR3 reads CASGALAGLSYNEQFF. CDR3 in DNA: TGTGCCAGCGGAGCACTAGCGGGGCTGTCCTACAATGAGCAGTTCTTC.

Comments on this clonotype: This may arise from a read error, as a much more abundant clone is one base away. The chain is built from TRBV7-8 and TRBJ2-5; 12 positions match TRBD1. The CDR3 runs to 17 residues. Germline CDR1 SGHVS, CDR2 FQNEAQ. V dropped 2 bases and J dropped 5; count of bases not matched to a gene: 9. The CDR3 coding sequence is TGTGCCAGCAGCTTACTTTATTCGGGGACAGGGGGCGAGACCCAGTACTTC. As protein: CASSLLYSGTGGETQYF.

The rearrangement uses TRBV7-6 and TRBJ2-5; maybe TRBD2 (5 bases). The ends were cut back, 4 bases at V and 2 bases at J, with 14 bases in the middle. Looked up from germline, CDR1 is SGHVS and CDR2 is FNYEAQ. This CDR3 region has 15 residues. CDR3 DNA: TGTGCCAGCAGCTCCGACGGGCGAGGGCAAGAGACCCAGTACTTC. Protein: CASSSDGRGQETQYF.